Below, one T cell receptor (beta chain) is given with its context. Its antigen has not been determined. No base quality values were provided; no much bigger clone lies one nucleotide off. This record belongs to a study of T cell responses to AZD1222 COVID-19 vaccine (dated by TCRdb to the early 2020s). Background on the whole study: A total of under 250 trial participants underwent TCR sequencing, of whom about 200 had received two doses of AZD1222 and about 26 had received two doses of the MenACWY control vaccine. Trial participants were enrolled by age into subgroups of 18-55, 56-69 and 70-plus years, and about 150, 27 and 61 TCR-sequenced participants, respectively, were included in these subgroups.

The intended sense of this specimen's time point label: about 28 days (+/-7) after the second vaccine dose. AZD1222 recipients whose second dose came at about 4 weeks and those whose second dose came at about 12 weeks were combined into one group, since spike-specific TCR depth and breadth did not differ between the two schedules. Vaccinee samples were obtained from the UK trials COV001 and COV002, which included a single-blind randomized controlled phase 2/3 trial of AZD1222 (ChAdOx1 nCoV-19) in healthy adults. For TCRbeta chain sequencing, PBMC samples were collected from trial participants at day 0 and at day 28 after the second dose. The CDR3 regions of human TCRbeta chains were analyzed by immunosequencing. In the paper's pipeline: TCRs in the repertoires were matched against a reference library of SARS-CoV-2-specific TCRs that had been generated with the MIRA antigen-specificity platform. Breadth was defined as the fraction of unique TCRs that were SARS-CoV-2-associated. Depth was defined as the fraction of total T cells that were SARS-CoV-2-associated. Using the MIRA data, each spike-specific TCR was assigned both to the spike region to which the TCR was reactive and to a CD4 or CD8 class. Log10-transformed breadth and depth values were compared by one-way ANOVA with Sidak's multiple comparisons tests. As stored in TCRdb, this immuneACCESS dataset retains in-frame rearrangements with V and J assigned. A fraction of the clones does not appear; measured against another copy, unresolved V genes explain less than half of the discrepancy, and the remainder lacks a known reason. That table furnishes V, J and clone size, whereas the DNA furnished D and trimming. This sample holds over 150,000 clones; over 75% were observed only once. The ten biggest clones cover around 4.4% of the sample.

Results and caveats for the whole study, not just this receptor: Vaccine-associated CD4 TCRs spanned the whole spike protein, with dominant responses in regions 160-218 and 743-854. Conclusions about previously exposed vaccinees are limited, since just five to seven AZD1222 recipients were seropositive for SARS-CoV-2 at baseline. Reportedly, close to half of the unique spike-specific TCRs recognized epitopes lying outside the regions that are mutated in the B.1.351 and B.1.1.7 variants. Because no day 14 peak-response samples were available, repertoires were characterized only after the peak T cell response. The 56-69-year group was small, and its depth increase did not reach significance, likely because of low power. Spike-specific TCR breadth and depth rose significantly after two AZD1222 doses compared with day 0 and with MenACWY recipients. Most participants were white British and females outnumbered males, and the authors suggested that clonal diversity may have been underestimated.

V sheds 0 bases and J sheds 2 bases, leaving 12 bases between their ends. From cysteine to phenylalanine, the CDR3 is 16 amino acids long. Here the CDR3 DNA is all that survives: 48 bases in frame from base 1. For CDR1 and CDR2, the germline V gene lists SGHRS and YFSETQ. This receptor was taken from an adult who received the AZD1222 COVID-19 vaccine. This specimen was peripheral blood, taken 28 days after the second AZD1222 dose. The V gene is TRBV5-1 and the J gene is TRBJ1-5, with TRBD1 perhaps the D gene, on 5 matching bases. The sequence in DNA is TGCGCCAGCAGCTTGGACGGGACCTATGGCAATCAGCCCCAGCATTTT. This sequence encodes CASSLDGTYGNQPQHF.